Presented here are 27 T cell receptor beta chains from one specimen sequenced in a study of identical twins. Each CDR3 protein gets one entry after TCRdb re-called the 5' RACE reads with MiXCR. The data show about 690,000 distinct CDR3 sequences, with over 5% seen just once and about 1.8% held by the top ten. Sequenced material: naive T cells sorted from blood. The receptors here all came from a man aged 18 to 30 in good health.

Ten or more counts support this clonotype. This chain links TRBV7-2 with TRBJ2-7; either TRBD1 or TRBD2 may supply D (5 bases each). From germline, CDR1 is SGHTA and CDR2 FQGNSA. V shed 3 bases and J shed 1 base, with 10 bases lying between them. The length of the CDR3 is 14 residues. The CDR3, as DNA: TGTGCCAGCAGCTTGGGGAGACAGTCCTACGAGCAGTACTTC. As protein: CASSLGRQSYEQYF.

The chain is built from TRBV6-1 and TRBJ1-2; D might be TRBD1 (5 bases). CDR3 length: 14 amino acids. The germline CDR1 and CDR2 sequences are MNHNS and SASEGT. The germline V and J ends were trimmed by 0 bases and 4 bases, with 9 bases remaining between them. CDR3 sequence (DNA): TGTGCCAGCAGTGAAGCAAGGACAAGCTATGGCTACACCTTC. It specifies CASSEARTSYGYTF.

The V call is TRBV15, the J call TRBJ1-5; D gene unclear. Per the germline V gene, CDR1 is LNHNV and CDR2 is YYDKDF (reference sequence). The CDR3 length is 14 residues. V was shortened by 5 bases and J by 4 bases, with 12 bases between the two germline ends. Here the CDR3 reads CATSRLDWNQPQHF. The CDR3 nucleotides are TGTGCCACCAGCCGACTCGATTGGAATCAGCCCCAGCATTTT.

This chain uses TRBV27 with TRBJ2-3; D might be TRBD1 (5 bases). Germline CDR1 is MNHEY and CDR2 is SMNVEV (reference sequence). Between the trimmed V and J ends, which lost 5 bases and 5 bases, there was a span of 11 bases. CDR3 size: 13 residues. CDR3 sequence (DNA): TGTGCCAGCAGTAGGGGTGATAAAGATACGCAGTATTTT. The encoded protein is CASSRGDKDTQYF.

This sequence joins TRBV7-8 and TRBJ1-4; TRBD1 is a possible D gene (5 bases). Trimming left V 0 bases short and J 8 bases short, with 22 bases between. CDR1 is SGHVS, CDR2 FQNEAQ, per germline. The CDR3 runs to 18 residues. CDR3 sequence (DNA): TGTGCCAGCAGCTTAGCCCGTATATTAGAGGGGCAGGTGGAAAAACTGTTTTTT. The encoded protein is CASSLARILEGQVEKLFF.

This clonotype was found many times. The chain combines TRBV12-3 or TRBV12-4 with TRBJ2-7; D is tentatively TRBD1 or TRBD2 (5 bases each). The CDR3 covers 15 residues. With 3 bases removed from V and 5 bases from J, the gap between germline ends came to 17 bases. The CDR3 region has the DNA TGTGCCAGCAGTTTTCGGGACCTGCCCAGCAACGAGCAGTACTTC. Its translation: CASSFRDLPSNEQYF.

This clonotype was seen a handful of times. The chain has TRBV7-2 and TRBJ2-1, with TRBD2 as a possible D gene (6 bases). The length of the CDR3 is 13 residues. V lost 5 bases and J lost 7, with 12 bases in between. From germline, CDR1 is SGHTA and CDR2 FQGNSA. The CDR3 DNA sequence: TGTGCCAGCAGCCCGGGACTCTTTAATGAGCAGTTCTTC. Its translation is CASSPGLFNEQFF.

This chain connects TRBV30 to TRBJ2-3; TRBD2 matches at 11 bases. This CDR3 region has 16 residues. Germline V CDR1 and CDR2: GTSNPN, SVGIG (reference sequence). V shed 4 bases, J shed 2 bases, and the junction held 8 bases outside the gene matches. The CDR3 bases are TGTGCCTGGACCCGACTAGCGGGATTTCCCACAGATACGCAGTATTTT. Its translation: CAWTRLAGFPTDTQYF.

This clonotype was detected a few times. The rearrangement uses TRBV11-2 and TRBJ2-5; no reliable D call. Germline V lookup: CDR1 SGHAT, CDR2 FQNNGV. This CDR3 comprises 12 residues. Trimming stripped 6 bases from V and 4 bases from J, with 9 bases between. The CDR3 sequence is CASRQKAETQYF. The CDR3 DNA reads as TGTGCCAGCAGGCAAAAAGCAGAGACCCAGTACTTC.

At least ten counts were recorded for this clonotype. The J gene is TRBJ2-1, the V gene TRBV4-1, with a tentative D call TRBD2 (6 bases). Trimming pared 0 bases from V and 6 bases from J, leaving 15 bases between. Germline V gives CDR1 MGHRA, CDR2 YSYEKL. The CDR3 runs 16 residues. CDR3 in DNA: TGCGCCAGCAGCCAAGAACCGGGAGCCCAGACCAATGAGCAGTTCTTC. It yields the protein CASSQEPGAQTNEQFF.

This clonotype was counted at least ten times. The chain is built from TRBV30 and TRBJ2-1; D is unclear. The germline V gene has CDR1 GTSNPN and CDR2 SVGIG (reference sequence). V lost 0 bases and J 10 bases, leaving 7 bases between the germline ends. The CDR3 has 11 residues. The CDR3 nucleotides are TGTGCCTGGAGTGTAGGGCAGGAGCAGTTCTTC. Translation gives CAWSVGQEQFF.

The genes are TRBV6-1 and TRBJ1-2; D not certain. The length of the CDR3 is 14 residues. V lost 5 bases and J lost 4, with 14 bases in between. Germline-derived CDR1 and CDR2 are MNHNS and SASEGT. The CDR3 is CASSTQTRVYGYTF. For the CDR3, the DNA is TGTGCCAGCAGTACCCAAACGAGGGTCTATGGCTACACCTTC.

The chain uses TRBV7-8 and TRBJ2-7; unclear D gene. V lost 5 bases and J 8 bases, leaving 13 bases between the germline ends. Germline assignment: CDR1 SGHVS and CDR2 FQNEAQ. The CDR3 sequence is 12 residues long. The CDR3 is CASSPGSYQQYF. As DNA, the CDR3 is TGTGCCAGCAGCCCCGGGTCATACCAGCAGTACTTC.

The chain combines TRBV6-1 with TRBJ1-5; D remains ambiguous. Looked up from germline, CDR1 is MNHNS and CDR2 is SASEGT. This CDR3 has 15 amino acids. The V and J ends lost 6 bases and 7 bases respectively, with 19 bases between them. For the CDR3, the DNA is TGTGCCAGCAGCACACTCGGGGAGGGTGGCCAGCCCCAGCATTTT. As protein: CASSTLGEGGQPQHF.

In its sample, this clonotype was seen many times. V gene TRBV4-2 combines with J gene TRBJ1-5; no clear D. V shed 0 bases and J shed 5 bases, with 5 bases lying between them. CDR1 and CDR2 from the germline V gene are LGHNA and YNFKEQ. This CDR3 is 13 amino acids long. The CDR3 reads CASSQDVDQPQHF. The CDR3 nucleotides are TGTGCCAGCAGCCAAGATGTGGATCAGCCCCAGCATTTT.

This clonotype came up many times. The V call is TRBV20-1, the J call TRBJ2-7, with D possibly TRBD1 on 6 matching bases. CDR3 length equals 14 residues. Germline V gives CDR1 DFQATT, CDR2 SNEGSKA (reference sequence). V lost 0 bases, J lost 2 bases, and 11 bases lay in between. CDR3 sequence: CSARDRDIPYEQYV. The DNA of the CDR3 is TGCAGTGCTAGAGACCGGGACATACCCTACGAGCAGTACGTC.

This clonotype was detected many times. CDR3 residues: CSVERTYGGEQFF. The DNA of the CDR3 is TGCAGCGTTGAGCGTACCTACGGGGGGGAGCAGTTCTTC. This sequence joins TRBV29-1 and TRBJ2-1; TRBD2 agrees at 7 bases. This CDR3 has 13 residues. From germline, CDR1 is SQVTM and CDR2 ANQGSEA. V trimming: 3 bases; J trimming: 10 bases; junction bases outside the gene matches: 9.

This clonotype was observed many times. The rearrangement links TRBV15 to TRBJ2-3; 9 bases fit TRBD2. CDR1 and CDR2 from the germline V gene are LNHNV and YYDKDF (reference sequence). The CDR3 consists of 17 residues. The trim removed 1 base at V and 7 bases at J, leaving 12 bases unmatched. The CDR3 loop reads CATSRGAGGPNTNTQYF. CDR3 in DNA: TGTGCCACCAGCAGAGGGGCGGGAGGGCCTAATACAAATACGCAGTATTTT.

This clonotype was seen more than once but under ten times. The chain uses TRBV7-2 and TRBJ2-5; TRBD2 matches 9 bases. Germline V gene lookup returns CDR1 SGHTA and CDR2 FQGNSA. The CDR3 is made up of 14 amino acids. Unmatched junction bases numbered 5, after V lost 6 bases and J lost 3 bases. Here the CDR3 reads CASRILAGKETQYF. The CDR3 DNA reads as TGTGCCAGCAGGATACTAGCGGGCAAAGAGACCCAGTACTTC. The whole variable domain, remainder taken from reference TRBV7-2 and TRBJ2-5, is GAGVSQSPSNKVTEKGKDVELRCDPISGHTALYWYRQSLGQGLEFLIYFQGNSAPDKSGLPSDRFSAERTGGSVSTLTIQRTQQEDSAVYLCASRILAGKETQYFGPGTRLLVL.

This clonotype was detected only a few times. CDR3 region: CASSRPRDGSYNEQFF. CDR3 bases: TGTGCCAGCAGCCGCCCCCGGGACGGGTCCTACAATGAGCAGTTCTTC. The chain uses TRBV5-6 and TRBJ2-1, with D perhaps assigned TRBD1 or TRBD2 (5 bases each). Between the trimmed V and J ends, which lost 4 bases and 1 base, there was a span of 15 bases. Looked up from germline, CDR1 is SGHDT and CDR2 is YYEEEE. CDR3 length: 16 amino acids.

This clonotype occurred many times. The V and J genes are TRBV12-3 or TRBV12-4 and TRBJ1-4; D may be TRBD1 (6 bases). This CDR3 is built from 14 residues. Trimming shortened V by 2 bases and J by 8 bases, and 12 bases separated the two germline ends. The CDR3 loop reads CASSLSGAEEKLFF. The CDR3 DNA reads as TGTGCCAGCAGTTTATCAGGGGCCGAAGAAAAACTGTTTTTT.

This clonotype appeared many times. This sequence joins TRBV6-4 and TRBJ2-1; TRBD1 agrees at 8 bases. This CDR3 is 19 amino acids long. V shed 6 bases, J shed 0 bases, and the junction held 16 bases outside the gene matches. CDR1 is MRHNA and CDR2 is SNTAGT in the germline V gene. CDR3 sequence reads: CASRGDRPYGTSSYNEQFF. CDR3 DNA sequence: TGTGCCAGCAGGGGGGACAGGCCTTATGGGACGTCCTCCTACAATGAGCAGTTCTTC.

This clonotype was observed a handful of times. The rearrangement uses TRBV7-2 and TRBJ2-1; 14 bases align to TRBD2. Looked up from germline, CDR1 is SGHTA and CDR2 is FQGNSA. The CDR3 runs to 17 residues. The J segment lost 6 bases and the V segment lost 5 bases, leaving 9 bases of the junction unmatched. CDR3 amino acids: CASSQGLAGALLNEQFF. In DNA form, the CDR3 reads TGTGCCAGCAGCCAGGGACTAGCGGGAGCGTTACTCAATGAGCAGTTCTTC.

The sample holds many counts of this clonotype. The chain combines TRBV7-9 with TRBJ2-1; 8 nucleotides agree with TRBD2. V lost 2 bases to trimming and J lost 8 bases; unmatched junction nucleotides: 2. CDR3 length: 13 residues. Looked up from germline, CDR1 is SEHNR and CDR2 is FQNEAQ (reference sequence). The CDR3 region has the DNA TGTGCCAGCAGCTTATCAGCGGGAGATGAGCAGTTCTTC. Translation gives CASSLSAGDEQFF.

This clonotype was seen ten or more times. The chain carries TRBV12-3 or TRBV12-4 and TRBJ1-2; D gene unclear. The CDR3 has 11 amino acids. Trimming shortened V by 7 bases and J by 7 bases, and 10 bases separated the two germline ends. The CDR3 DNA sequence: TGTGCCAGCATAAGGGCGGGTGGCTACACCTTC. It is translated as CASIRAGGYTF.

This clonotype was observed many times. This sequence joins TRBV20-1 and TRBJ2-1, with TRBD2 identical over 14 bases. The CDR3 covers 16 residues. V gave up 0 bases and J gave up 9 bases; unmatched junction bases: 7. The V gene's germline CDR1 is DFQATT and CDR2 SNEGSKA (reference sequence). CDR3 loop: CSARDSGLAGVVEQFF. As DNA, the CDR3 is TGCAGTGCTAGAGATTCGGGACTAGCGGGAGTTGTTGAGCAGTTCTTC.

This clonotype was seen a few times. The chain carries TRBV27 and TRBJ2-7; D unresolved. The CDR3 totals 13 residues. The germline V gene encodes CDR1 MNHEY and CDR2 SMNVEV (reference sequence). V was trimmed by 0 bases and J by 0 bases, leaving 3 bases between them. CDR3 loop: CASSLSASYEQYV. The CDR3 DNA follows: TGTGCCAGCAGTTTATCTGCCTCCTACGAGCAGTACGTC.